What follows is one T cell receptor beta chain and its context. What it recognizes is unknown. The data derive from a study of shared clonotypes between healthy human individuals. The germline V gene has CDR1 MNHEY and CDR2 SVGAGI. CDR3 length: 12 residues. Between the trimmed V and J ends, which lost 5 bases and 1 base, there was a span of 5 bases. Some 30,000 T cell genomes (about 0.2 ug DNA) went into each sorted-subset replicate. The protocol was immunoSEQ multiplex PCR, while the TCRdb copy is restricted to in-frame clones and leaves out a portion. Among about 710,000 clones, around four fifths were seen once, and the ten largest hold around 1.8%. Overall study findings and caveats: Sampling was confined to blood; repertoires within tissues likely differ. Around 4.7% of naive CD4 clonotypes were shared across a few donors.

The donors, all of them Caucasian adults, lived in Nashville, Tennessee. The receptor comes from a woman in her 30s in good health. Material: memory CD4+ T cells sorted from blood. As for subset: CD45RA-negative fraction. The rearrangement uses TRBV6-5 and TRBJ1-1; no clear D gene. The CDR3 loop is CASSLENTEAFF. DNA for the CDR3: TGTGCCAGCAGTCTTGAGAACACTGAAGCTTTCTTT.